The present TCR beta chain was sequenced within a study of shared clonotypes between healthy human individuals (dated by TCRdb to 2019 to 2021). As for the study more broadly: A few men and a couple of women, aged 18 to 49 years, made up the cohort. Each donor's leukapheresis produced roughly between roughly 0.85 and 9.5 billion PBMCs. To increase sequencing depth and limit assay-specific biases, TCR repertoire library preparation and sequencing were carried out by different laboratories using diverse techniques. For each donor, three plates each were used for CD4 naive and CD4 memory, two plates were used for CD8 naive, and one plate was used for CD8 memory. Blood TCR repertoires of roughly five healthy adults were deeply sequenced to estimate repertoire size and the extent of clonotype sharing between individuals. Overall study results and their limits: Pairwise subsampling led to the expectation that sequencing depth would affect the degree of clonotype sharing among donors. Rarefaction of sorted-subset datasets indicated incomplete sequencing despite the large sequencing depth. Sampling was restricted to blood, and TCR repertoires in tissue are likely to differ from TCR repertoires in blood. The genetic and exposure-history diversity represented was limited by the small number of donors. Higher generation probabilities were observed for clonotypes shared by all four sorted-subset donors than for non-shared clonotypes. Estimated clonotype richness was generally larger for naive than for memory subsets. Sharing across a few donors was observed for about 5% of naive CD4, 3.5% of naive CD8, about 2.5% of memory CD4, and about 0.4% of memory CD8 clonotypes.

The cysteine opens and the phenylalanine closes a CDR3 of 13 amino acids. The DNA shown is the 39-base CDR3, in frame from base 1. V was cut back by 2 bases and J by 2 bases, leaving a gap of 6 bases between them. The germline V gene (reference sequence) specifies MNHEY as CDR1 and SMNVEV as CDR2. Comment on this clone: There is no known antigen for this receptor. Per-base qualities were not stored, and no clone one base away is much larger.

Using the deep immunoSEQ assay, TCR CDR3 regions were amplified from genomic DNA by multiplex PCR. For each cell subset, the extracted genomic DNA was distributed evenly across all wells of several immunoSEQ 96-well plates, and each plate served as one replicate. For sorted subsets, each replicate PCR was loaded with approximately 200 ng genomic DNA, equivalent to approximately 27,000 T cell genomes. Purified libraries were quantified with a Qubit 3.0 fluorometer, sized on a Bioanalyzer 2100, and re-quantified with the KAPA Library Quantification kit. Every immunoSEQ 96-well plate was sequenced on a dedicated single-read 150-cycle Illumina NextSeq 550 flow cell. Per the authors' processing: Because the immunoSEQ output held only junctional sequences and lacked quality scores, the filtering could not match the filtering applied to full-length reads. Sequences were annotated with PyIR, a Python wrapper for IgBLAST v1.9, and V/J genes and CDR3 were assigned using IMGT germline references. Any read was removed if the V/J assignment was weak (E-value above 1e-6), the CDR3 was missing, or the read contained stop codons, out-of-frame junctions, or ambiguous translated residues. V3J clonotypes were defined by identical inferred V gene, J gene, and CDR3 amino acid sequence. Percentage overlap between repertoires was computed as shared unique clonotypes divided by the size of the smaller repertoire. Richness of each repertoire was evaluated using RTK rarefaction, the Chao1 estimator, and Recon v2.1 estimates of unobserved clonotypes. For all TCRbeta clonotypes obtained by the gDNA method from a handful of donors, generation probabilities were computed with OLGA. The table comes from immuneACCESS by way of TCRdb, which keeps in-frame sequences with V and J called. Part of the clones is missing from these tables; in studies checked, under half for an unresolved V gene and the rest for unknown reasons. For V, J and clone size, that table is used; D and trimming come from the DNA. The sample table contains 1,500,000 or so clones; only one count was recorded for 95% to 97% of them. The ten largest clones add up to roughly 1.2% of the sample.

The donors were healthy, HIV-negative adults who had no recently reported acute infections or vaccinations. Every donor was a Caucasian adult residing in Nashville, Tennessee, USA. Magnetic negative selection was used to enrich CD4+ T cells, after which naive cells were positively selected on CD45RA and the negative fraction became the memory subset. Blood was obtained by leukapheresis, after which PBMCs were separated by Ficoll-Histopaque density gradient centrifugation and cryopreserved in liquid nitrogen vapor phase. Analytical flow cytometry was used to check the purity and quantity of each magnetically sorted T cell population. Genomic DNA was isolated from every sorted fraction and measured by UV absorbance on a Nanodrop 2000c.

Here the chain combines TRBV27 and TRBJ1-1; confidence is insufficient to name the D gene. The TCR was taken from a man aged 25 to 40 in good health. Sequencing was done on a sample of naive CD4+ T cells sorted from blood. The cell subset or site tag for this specimen amounts to: CD45RA+ positively selected. The nucleotide sequence is TGTGCCAGCAGTTTAACCGCTAACACTGAAGCTTTCTTT. It codes for CASSLTANTEAFF.